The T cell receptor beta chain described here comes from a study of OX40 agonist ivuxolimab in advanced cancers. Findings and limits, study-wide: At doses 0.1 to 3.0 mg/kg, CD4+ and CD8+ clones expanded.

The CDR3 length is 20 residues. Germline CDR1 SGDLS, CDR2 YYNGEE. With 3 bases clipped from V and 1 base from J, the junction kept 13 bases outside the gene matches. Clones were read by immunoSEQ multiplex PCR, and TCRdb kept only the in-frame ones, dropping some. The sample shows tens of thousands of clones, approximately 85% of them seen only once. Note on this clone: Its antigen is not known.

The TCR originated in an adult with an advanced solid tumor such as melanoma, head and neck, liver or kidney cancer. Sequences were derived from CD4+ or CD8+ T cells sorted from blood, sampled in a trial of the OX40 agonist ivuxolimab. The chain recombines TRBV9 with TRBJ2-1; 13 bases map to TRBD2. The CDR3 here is CASSAPTSGRGVRSYNEQFF. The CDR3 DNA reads TGTGCCAGCAGCGCCCCAACTAGCGGGAGGGGAGTTAGGTCCTACAATGAGCAGTTCTTC.